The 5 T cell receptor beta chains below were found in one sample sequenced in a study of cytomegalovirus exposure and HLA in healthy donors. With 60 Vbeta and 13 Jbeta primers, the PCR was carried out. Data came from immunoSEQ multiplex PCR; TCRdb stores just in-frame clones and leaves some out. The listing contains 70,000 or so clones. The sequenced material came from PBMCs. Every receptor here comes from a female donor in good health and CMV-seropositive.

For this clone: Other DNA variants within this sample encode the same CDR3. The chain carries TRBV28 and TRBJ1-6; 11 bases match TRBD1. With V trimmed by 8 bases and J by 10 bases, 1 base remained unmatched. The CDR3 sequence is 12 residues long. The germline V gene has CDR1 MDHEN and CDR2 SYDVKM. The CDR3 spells CASGTGGSPLHF. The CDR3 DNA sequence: TGTGCCAGCGGGACAGGGGGATCACCCCTCCACTTT.

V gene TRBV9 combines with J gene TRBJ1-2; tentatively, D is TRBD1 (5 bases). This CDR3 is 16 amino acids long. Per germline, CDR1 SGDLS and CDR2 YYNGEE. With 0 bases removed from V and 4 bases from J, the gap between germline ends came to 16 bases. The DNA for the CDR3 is TGTGCCAGCAGCGTAGCTGCCCAGGGCGGTGGCTATGGCTACACCTTC. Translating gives CASSVAAQGGGYGYTF.

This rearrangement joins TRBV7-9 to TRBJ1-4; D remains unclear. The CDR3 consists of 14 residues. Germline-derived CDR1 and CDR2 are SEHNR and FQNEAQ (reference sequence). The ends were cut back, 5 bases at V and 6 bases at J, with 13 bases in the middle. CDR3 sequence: CASSAPSEHEKLFF. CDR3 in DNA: TGTGCCAGCAGCGCCCCGAGTGAGCATGAAAAACTGTTTTTT.

The CDR3 DNA follows: TGTGCAAGTCGCTTAGTCGGGAGACACTACACCGGGGAGCTGTTTTTT. Residues: CASRLVGRHYTGELFF. The chain is built from TRBV12-2 and TRBJ2-2; the table assigns TRBD2, which was not confirmed against the DNA. TRBV12-2 counts as a pseudogene. This CDR3 is 16 amino acids long.

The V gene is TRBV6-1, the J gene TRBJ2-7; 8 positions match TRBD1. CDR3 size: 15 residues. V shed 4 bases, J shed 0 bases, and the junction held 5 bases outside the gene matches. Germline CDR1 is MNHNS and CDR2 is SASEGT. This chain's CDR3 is CASSGQTGVSYEQYF. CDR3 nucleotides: TGTGCCAGCAGTGGCCAGACAGGGGTCTCCTACGAGCAGTACTTC.